This TCR beta chain originates from a study of shared clonotypes between healthy human individuals. This clone was recorded only once. The germline CDR1 and CDR2 sequences are SGHDT and YYEEEE. The CDR3 loop spans 13 amino acids. J lost 3 bases, V lost 4 bases, and 2 bases had no gene match. Produced via immunoSEQ multiplex PCR; TCRdb's table is partial and in-frame only. The repertoire holds 2 million to 2.5 million clones, with around 95% as singletons. The rearrangement joins TRBV5-6 to TRBJ2-7, with 9 bases aligning to TRBD1. Sequenced input: naive CD4+ T cells sorted from blood. The sample's subset: CD45RA+ positively selected. This clonotype originated in a man aged 18 to 29 in good health. The CDR3 loop reads CASSRQGGYEQYF. The CDR3 coding sequence is TGTGCCAGCAGCCGACAGGGGGGCTACGAGCAGTACTTC.